The entry below gives a single TCR beta chain sequence along with its context. This CDR3 has 13 amino acids. CDR1 SGHNT and CDR2 YENEEA come from the germline V gene. V shed 5 bases and J shed 8 bases, with 13 bases lying between them. The sample is drawn from a study of blood T cell repertoires in COVID-19. Overall study context: The United States, Italy and Spain were the sources of the acute and convalescent COVID-19 samples. Sources were T cells, B-cell-depleted T cells, or PBMCs; the material itself was cDNA or gDNA.

Per the original data handling: Quantification of nucleated cells was approximated via reference gene primer amplification. Libraries were prepared by immunoSEQ multiplex PCR; TCRdb keeps only in-frame clonotypes and omits some of them. Clonal size and the V and J genes are those of that table, whereas D and trimming came from the DNA. The sample consists of roughly 50,000 clones, approximately 87% of them appearing once. V is TRBV11-3 and J is TRBJ2-1, with D unresolved. What was sequenced was peripheral blood. This clonotype was sampled from a human donor in a cohort sampled during active COVID-19. CDR3 in amino acids: CASSLDSSHEQFF. The CDR3 bases are TGTGCCAGCAGCCTCGACTCTTCACATGAGCAGTTCTTC. The full variable domain, in which reference TRBV11-3 and TRBJ2-1 provide the parts outside the CDR3, is EAGVVQSPRYKIIEKKQPVAFWCNPISGHNTLYWYLQNLGQGPELLIRYENEEAVDDSQLPKDRFSAERLKGVDSTLKIQPAELGDSAVYLCASSLDSSHEQFFGPGTRLTVL.